These 27 T cell receptor beta chains were all obtained from the same sample, sequenced in a study of identical twins. TCRdb re-called the 5' RACE reads through MiXCR, storing one row per CDR3 protein. This table holds 250,000 to 350,000 distinct CDR3 sequences, under 9.5% found once. The sample was also reused in another study, on yellow fever vaccine responses in identical twins.

Sequenced: memory (CD45RO+) T cells sorted from blood. Every receptor here comes from a woman aged 18-29 years in good health.

The chain carries TRBV20-1 and TRBJ2-7, with unresolved D. The V end was cut by 5 bases, the J end by 2 bases, with 16 bases between. From germline, CDR1 is DFQATT and CDR2 SNEGSKA (reference sequence). The CDR3 is 14 amino acids. CDR3 sequence reads: CSAQSTHTTYEQYF. CDR3 nucleotide sequence: TGCAGTGCTCAATCGACACACACCACCTACGAGCAGTACTTC.

V usage is TRBV2 and J usage is TRBJ2-3; D is perhaps TRBD2 (6 bases). Trimming removed 7 bases from V and 2 bases from J, with 13 bases in between. CDR3 length equals 14 residues. Germline values: CDR1 SNHLY, CDR2 FYNNEI. Here the CDR3 DNA reads TGTGCCAGCATAGTCAGCGGGCTCACAGATACGCAGTATTTT. Its protein is CASIVSGLTDTQYF.

This clonotype was seen more than once but under ten times. The chain couples TRBV2 to TRBJ1-3, with 7 bases lining up with TRBD1. Germline lookup yields CDR1 SNHLY and CDR2 FYNNEI. The length of the CDR3 is 13 residues. Losses at the gene ends were 8 bases for V and 4 bases for J; bases not matched to a gene: 5. The CDR3: CASRDSGGNTIYF. The CDR3 DNA is TGTGCCAGCCGGGACAGCGGCGGAAACACCATATATTTT.

V usage is TRBV3-1 and J usage is TRBJ1-6, with D tentatively TRBD1 (5 bases). V shed 4 bases and J shed 7 bases, with 14 bases lying between them. This CDR3 has 15 residues. The germline V gene has CDR1 LGHDT and CDR2 YNNKEL (reference sequence). The CDR3 protein is CASSLLGGDNSPLHF. The DNA of the CDR3 is TGTGCCAGCAGCCTACTCGGGGGGGACAATTCACCCCTCCACTTT.

This clonotype was detected ten times or more. The CDR3 spells CASSHPGVAYEQYF. The DNA of the CDR3 is TGTGCCAGCAGTCACCCGGGGGTTGCCTACGAGCAGTACTTC. This rearrangement joins TRBV6-5 to TRBJ2-7; D might be TRBD2 (6 bases). Germline V lookup: CDR1 MNHEY, CDR2 SVGAGI. CDR3 length: 14 amino acids. Trimming cost V 5 bases and J 2 bases, with 13 bases left between them.

In its sample, this clonotype was seen many times. The chain combines TRBV5-1 with TRBJ2-5; a weak D match, TRBD1 (6 bases). V dropped 4 bases and J dropped 4 bases, with 11 bases sitting between them. The CDR3 is made up of 13 amino acids. Looked up from germline, CDR1 is SGHRS and CDR2 is YFSETQ. Here the CDR3 DNA reads TGCGCCAGCAGCAGGACAGCCGGAGAGACCCAGTACTTC. It is translated as CASSRTAGETQYF.

About this clonotype: With a much larger clone just one base away, this may be a read error. This chain joins TRBV20-1 and TRBJ2-3; 9 bases match TRBD2. The CDR3 sequence is 17 residues long. Per the germline V gene, CDR1 is DFQATT and CDR2 is SNEGSKA (reference sequence). In nucleotides, the CDR3 is TGCTGTGCTAGAGATGGACTAGCGTCGACCCCCACAGATACGCAGTATTTT. It encodes CCARDGLASTPTDTQYF.

This clonotype was seen a handful of times. The V and J genes are TRBV7-8 and TRBJ1-3; perhaps TRBD1 as D (5 bases). The CDR3 is 15 residues long. Looked up from germline, CDR1 is SGHVS and CDR2 is FQNEAQ. V shed 5 bases and J shed 2 bases, with 13 bases lying between them. The CDR3 sequence is CASSLPGLTGNTIYF. The DNA of the CDR3 is TGTGCCAGCAGCCTTCCAGGGCTCACTGGAAACACCATATATTTT.

The chain is built from TRBV27 and TRBJ1-6; D possibly corresponds to TRBD1 (5 bases). Germline V lookup: CDR1 MNHEY, CDR2 SMNVEV (reference sequence). There are 15 residues in the CDR3. Trimming left V 6 bases short and J 6 bases short, with 15 bases between. CDR3 DNA sequence: TGTGCCAGCAGGCCGCCAGGGCGCCCTAATTCACCCCTCCACTTT. This encodes CASRPPGRPNSPLHF.

This clonotype was recorded at least ten times. This chain links TRBV27 with TRBJ2-1; 7 bases are shared with TRBD1. The germline gives CDR1 MNHEY, CDR2 SMNVEV (reference sequence). CDR3 length: 13 residues. V lost 6 bases, J lost 7 bases, and 6 bases stayed unmatched. The CDR3 bases are TGTGCCAGCAGCAAGGGACAGAGGAATGAGCAGTTCTTC. This gives the protein CASSKGQRNEQFF.

In its sample, this clonotype was seen many times. The V gene is TRBV7-9, the J gene TRBJ2-5; the D is unclear. Germline loops: CDR1 SEHNR, CDR2 FQNEAQ (reference sequence). V was pared by 5 bases and J by 4 bases, with 14 bases between. The CDR3 spans 14 residues. CDR3 loop: CASSVHSGAETQYF. DNA for the CDR3: TGTGCCAGCAGCGTACATTCGGGCGCAGAGACCCAGTACTTC.

This clonotype was seen many times. V usage is TRBV5-1 and J usage is TRBJ1-1; D unclear. The V end was cut by 2 bases, the J end by 0 bases, with 5 bases between. CDR1 SGHRS and CDR2 YFSETQ come from the germline V gene. There are 13 residues in the CDR3. CDR3 in DNA: TGCGCCAGCAGCTTAACACTGAACACTGAAGCTTTCTTT. Encoded protein: CASSLTLNTEAFF.

This clonotype has just a few counts. Here the CDR3 reads CASSLAAGGSGDEQFF. The CDR3 nucleotides read TGTGCCAGCAGCTTAGCGGCAGGGGGCTCCGGAGATGAGCAGTTCTTC. V and J are TRBV7-9 and TRBJ2-1; TRBD1 matches 8 bases. This CDR3 contains 16 residues. Germline V lookup: CDR1 SEHNR, CDR2 FQNEAQ (reference sequence). Trimming cost V 0 bases and J 8 bases; bases outside gene matches: 9. Drawing the rest from reference TRBV7-9 and TRBJ2-1, the complete variable domain is DTGVSQNPRHKITKRGQNVTFRCDPISEHNRLYWYRQTLGQGPEFLTYFQNEAQLEKSRLLSDRFSAERPKGSFSTLEIQRTEQGDSAMYLCASSLAAGGSGDEQFFGPGTRLTVL.

This clonotype occurred a few times. The J gene is TRBJ1-1, the V gene TRBV3-1; tentatively, D is TRBD1 (6 bases). Trimming removed 7 bases from V and 5 bases from J, with 11 bases in between. CDR1 and CDR2 from the germline V gene are LGHDT and YNNKEL (reference sequence). The CDR3 length is 12 residues. CDR3 in amino acids: CASNRGGTEAFF. The CDR3 DNA reads TGTGCCAGCAACCGAGGGGGGACTGAAGCTTTCTTT.

Ten or more counts support this clonotype. The chain uses TRBV24-1 and TRBJ2-1; D gene ambiguous. Germline CDR1 and CDR2: KGHDR and SFDVKD. This CDR3 comprises 11 residues. Between the trimmed V and J ends, which lost 9 bases and 12 bases, there was a span of 14 bases. This CDR3 is CATGTTGGQFF. As DNA, the CDR3 is TGTGCCACCGGAACTACGGGTGGGCAGTTCTTC.

This clonotype has more than one count but fewer than ten. The chain joins TRBV11-2 to TRBJ2-1, with TRBD2 identical over 8 bases. V shed 0 bases and J 8 bases; nucleotides not matched to a gene: 9. This CDR3 has 16 amino acids. Germline V lookup: CDR1 SGHAT, CDR2 FQNNGV. The CDR3 loop reads CASSLDPAGGRDEQFF. CDR3 DNA: TGTGCCAGCAGCTTAGATCCGGCGGGGGGCCGCGATGAGCAGTTCTTC.

This clonotype has just a few counts. This chain joins TRBV9 and TRBJ2-3; 11 nucleotides match TRBD2. V was clipped by 2 bases and J by 4 bases; unmatched bases: 0. This CDR3 comprises 14 residues. The germline V gene has CDR1 SGDLS and CDR2 YYNGEE. CDR3 nucleotide sequence: TGTGCCAGCAGCGTGGGACTAGCGGCAGATACGCAGTATTTT. Its translation: CASSVGLAADTQYF.

The sample holds many counts of this clonotype. An end of the junction does not agree with germline; a read error may underlie this. The chain couples TRBV7-9 to TRBJ2-1; the D is unclear. The CDR3 covers 15 residues. Germline V gene sequence: CDR1 SEHNR, CDR2 FQNEAQ (reference sequence). The CDR3 protein is CASSLARWVGNEQLF. In DNA, the CDR3 is TGTGCCAGCAGCTTAGCGCGATGGGTCGGTAATGAGCAGCTCTTC.

This clonotype was counted only a few times. Here the CDR3 reads CASSSTGTPWDSPLHF. The CDR3 DNA reads TGTGCCAGCAGTTCTACCGGGACACCCTGGGATTCACCCCTCCACTTT. J is TRBJ1-6 and V is TRBV6-5; D is possibly TRBD1 (6 bases). CDR3 length: 16 amino acids. Germline assignment: CDR1 MNHEY and CDR2 SVGAGI. V was clipped by 4 bases and J by 8 bases, with 18 bases between them.

The sample holds many counts of this clonotype. The chain combines TRBV24-1 with TRBJ2-7; D might be TRBD2 (6 bases). Trimming removed 8 bases at V and 2 bases at J, with 12 bases between. Germline assignment: CDR1 KGHDR and CDR2 SFDVKD. The CDR3 spans 13 residues. CDR3 sequence reads: CATKHGGTYEQYV. The DNA of the CDR3 is TGTGCCACCAAACACGGGGGAACCTACGAGCAGTACGTC.

The rearrangement joins TRBV10-2 to TRBJ2-2, with TRBD2 identical over 14 bases. This CDR3 is 16 amino acids long. The germline V gene has CDR1 WSHSY and CDR2 SAAADI. The junction had 1 base not matched to a gene; V was cut back by 6 bases and J by 1 base. This CDR3 reads CASRGTSGGNTGELFF. The CDR3, as DNA: TGCGCCAGCAGGGGGACTAGCGGGGGGAACACCGGGGAGCTGTTTTTT.

At least ten counts were recorded for this clonotype. Written as DNA, the CDR3 is TGTGCCACCAGCTCGCTGGGACAGCATCCGATCTACGAGCAGTACGTC. Protein: CATSSLGQHPIYEQYV. The V call is TRBV24-1, the J call TRBJ2-7; 7 bases agree with TRBD1. V lost 7 bases, J lost 3 bases, and 14 bases stayed unmatched. Germline values: CDR1 KGHDR, CDR2 SFDVKD. The CDR3 sequence is 16 residues long.

There are many counts of this clonotype. The CDR3 region has the DNA TGTGCCAGCAGCTTAGGGACACCCTACGAGCAGTACTTC. Translated, it gives CASSLGTPYEQYF. The chain is built from TRBV11-2 and TRBJ2-7; the D gene is possibly TRBD1 (5 bases). Germline-derived CDR1 and CDR2 are SGHAT and FQNNGV. V shed 1 base and J shed 2 bases, with 6 bases lying between them. There are 13 residues in the CDR3.

The chain carries TRBV20-1 and TRBJ2-7; weak D call: TRBD2 (6 bases). Germline CDR1 DFQATT, CDR2 SNEGSKA (reference sequence). The ends were cut back, 5 bases at V and 4 bases at J, with 12 bases in the middle. The CDR3 runs 12 residues. The CDR3 DNA is TGCAGTGCTGGAGGGGATGGGTACGAGCAGTACTTC. Translating gives CSAGGDGYEQYF.

This clonotype was seen at least ten times. The chain recombines TRBV28 with TRBJ1-5; D is unresolved. CDR3 length: 14 amino acids. Germline V gene data show CDR1 as MDHEN and CDR2 as SYDVKM. Trimming took off 7 bases at V and 2 bases at J, with 12 bases between the two ends. Written as DNA, the CDR3 is TGTGCCAGCAAAAGGGTTTTGGGCAATCAGCCCCAGCATTTT. Translating gives CASKRVLGNQPQHF. Using reference TRBV28 and TRBJ1-5 for the parts outside the CDR3, the full variable domain is DVKVTQSSRYLVKRTGEKVFLECVQDMDHENMFWYRQDPGLGLRLIYFSYDVKMKEKGDIPEGYSVSREKKERFSLILESASTNQTSMYLCASKRVLGNQPQHFGDGTRLSIL.

The V gene is TRBV6-5, the J gene TRBJ2-6; D gene ambiguous. Germline V gene lookup returns CDR1 MNHEY and CDR2 SVGAGI. The CDR3 totals 13 residues. Trimming shortened V by 6 bases and J by 0 bases, and 3 bases separated the two germline ends. The CDR3 region is CASRFSGANVLTF. Here the CDR3 DNA reads TGTGCCAGCAGATTCTCTGGGGCCAACGTCCTGACTTTC.

This clonotype was counted many times. The J gene is TRBJ2-2, the V gene TRBV29-1, with D perhaps TRBD1 or TRBD2 (5 bases each). The CDR3 totals 14 residues. V lost 6 bases, J lost 4 bases, and 15 bases lay in between. Germline values: CDR1 SQVTM, CDR2 ANQGSEA. DNA for the CDR3: TGCAGCGTGGCCGACAGCGCGGGCACCGGGGAGCTGTTTTTT. It yields the protein CSVADSAGTGELFF.